The following is a TCR beta chain sequence with its context. This entry belongs to a study of control samples from healthy donors and cancer patients. Sequencing used immunoSEQ multiplex PCR; TCRdb keeps in-frame clones, though not all of them. The repertoire holds about 120,000 clones, approximately 90% seen once, with 1.1% in the top ten. The CDR3 extends over 15 amino acids. V was pared by 2 bases and J by 1 base, with 9 bases between. Germline CDR1 is SGDLS and CDR2 is YYNGEE. The chain couples TRBV9 to TRBJ2-2; D might be TRBD1 or TRBD2, each matching 5 bases. The sample was PBMCs. The sequence was obtained from a woman aged 45-59 years with colorectal cancer. The DNA for the CDR3 is TGTGCCAGCAGCGTTGGGACGGTGAACACCGGGGAGCTGTTTTTT. This translates into CASSVGTVNTGELFF. Based on the CDR3 plus reference TRBV9 and TRBJ2-2, the full variable domain is DSGVTQTPKHLITATGQRVTLRCSPRSGDLSVYWYQQSLDQGLQFLIQYYNGEERAKGNILERFSAQQFPDLHSELNLSSLELGDSALYFCASSVGTVNTGELFFGEGSRLTVL.